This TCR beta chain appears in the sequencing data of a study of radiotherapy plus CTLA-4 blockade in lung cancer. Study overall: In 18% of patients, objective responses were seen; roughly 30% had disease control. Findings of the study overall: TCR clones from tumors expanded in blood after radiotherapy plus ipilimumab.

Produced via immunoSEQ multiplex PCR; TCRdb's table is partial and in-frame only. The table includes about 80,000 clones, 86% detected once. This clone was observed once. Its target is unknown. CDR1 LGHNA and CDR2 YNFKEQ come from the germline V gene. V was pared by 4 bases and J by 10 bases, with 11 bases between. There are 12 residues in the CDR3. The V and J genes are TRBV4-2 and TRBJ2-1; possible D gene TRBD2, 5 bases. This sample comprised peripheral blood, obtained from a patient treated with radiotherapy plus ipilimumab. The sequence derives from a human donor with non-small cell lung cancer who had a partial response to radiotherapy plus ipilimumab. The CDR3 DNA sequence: TGTGCCAGCAGCCTGCGGACTTCGGAGCAGTTCTTC. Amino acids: CASSLRTSEQFF.